This T cell receptor (beta chain) was captured by sequencing in a study of shared clonotypes between healthy human individuals. The wider study: Three plates each covered CD4 naive and memory; CD8 naive two, CD8 memory one.

CDR1 and CDR2 (germline): LNHDA, SQIVND (reference sequence). This CDR3 region has 11 residues. V gave up 5 bases and J gave up 4 bases, with 6 bases separating them. Repertoires were generated with immunoSEQ multiplex PCR, while TCRdb's copy carries only in-frame clones and drops some. This table holds 950,000 to 1,300,000 clones, more than 60% found once. As concerns this clone: Other DNA sequences of this sample code for an identical CDR3.

The TCR sequence derives from a man between 18 and 35 years old in good health. Sequenced sample: memory CD4+ T cells sorted from blood. As to subset: CD45RA-negative fraction. The chain has TRBV19 and TRBJ2-7, with D possibly matching TRBD1 (5 bases). CDR3 loop: CASSAGYEQYF. The CDR3 DNA reads TGTGCCAGTAGTGCAGGGTACGAGCAGTACTTC.